This T cell receptor (beta chain) appears in the sequencing data of a study of identical twins. Trimming shortened V by 8 bases and J by 4 bases, and 17 bases separated the two germline ends. The CDR3 covers 14 residues. Germline V gene sequence: CDR1 SGHTA, CDR2 FQGNSA. TCRdb independently ran MiXCR on the 5' RACE reads; one entry per CDR3 protein. The sample records roughly 700,000 distinct CDR3 sequences, 8.6% being singletons. Separately, the same data were catalogued under a study of yellow fever vaccine responses in identical twins.

The sequenced sample was PBMCs. The sequence came from a woman younger than 35 in good health. J is TRBJ1-1 and V is TRBV7-2; possibly TRBD1 for D (5 bases). The CDR3 spells CASRYQGGGTEAFF. In DNA form, the CDR3 reads TGTGCCAGCCGATACCAGGGAGGTGGCACTGAAGCTTTCTTT.